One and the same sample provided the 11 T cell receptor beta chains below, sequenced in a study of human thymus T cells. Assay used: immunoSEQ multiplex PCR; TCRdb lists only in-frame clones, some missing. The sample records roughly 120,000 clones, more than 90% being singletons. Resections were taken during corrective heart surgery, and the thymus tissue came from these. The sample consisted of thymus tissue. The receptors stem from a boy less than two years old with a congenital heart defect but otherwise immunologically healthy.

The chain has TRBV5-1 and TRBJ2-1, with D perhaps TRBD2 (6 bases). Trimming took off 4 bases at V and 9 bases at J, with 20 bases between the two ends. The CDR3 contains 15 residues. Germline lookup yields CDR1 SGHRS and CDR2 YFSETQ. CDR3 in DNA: TGCGCCAGCAGCCCGACTAGTGCCCCTTATACTGAGCAGTTCTTC. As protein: CASSPTSAPYTEQFF.

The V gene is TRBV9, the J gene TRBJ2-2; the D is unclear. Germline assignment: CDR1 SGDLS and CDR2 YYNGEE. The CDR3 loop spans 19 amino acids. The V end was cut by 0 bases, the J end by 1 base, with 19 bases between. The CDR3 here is CASSVAVFDLWGNTGELFF. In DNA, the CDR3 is TGTGCCAGCAGCGTAGCTGTATTTGACTTATGGGGGAACACCGGGGAGCTGTTTTTT.

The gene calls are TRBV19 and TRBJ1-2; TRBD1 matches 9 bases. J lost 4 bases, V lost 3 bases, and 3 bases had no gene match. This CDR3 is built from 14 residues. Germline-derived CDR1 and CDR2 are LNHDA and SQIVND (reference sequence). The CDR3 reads CASSIDRGSYGYTF. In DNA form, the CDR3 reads TGTGCCAGTAGTATCGACAGGGGGAGCTATGGCTACACCTTC.

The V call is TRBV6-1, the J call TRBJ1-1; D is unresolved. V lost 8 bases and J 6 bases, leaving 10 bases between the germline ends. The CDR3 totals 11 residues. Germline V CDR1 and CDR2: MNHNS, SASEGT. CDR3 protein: CASEGFAEAFF. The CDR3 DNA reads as TGTGCCAGCGAAGGATTCGCTGAAGCTTTCTTT.

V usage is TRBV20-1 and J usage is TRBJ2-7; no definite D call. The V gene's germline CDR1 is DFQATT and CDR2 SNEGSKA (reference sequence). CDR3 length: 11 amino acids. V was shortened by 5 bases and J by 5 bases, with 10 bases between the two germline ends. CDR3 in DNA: TGCAGTGCTCAAACAGCCCACGAGCAGTACTTC. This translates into CSAQTAHEQYF.

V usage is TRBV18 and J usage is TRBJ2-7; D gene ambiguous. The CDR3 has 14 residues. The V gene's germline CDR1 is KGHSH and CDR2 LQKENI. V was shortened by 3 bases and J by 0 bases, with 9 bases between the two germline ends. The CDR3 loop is CASSPPKSSYEQYF. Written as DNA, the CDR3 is TGTGCCAGCTCACCGCCGAAATCCTCCTACGAGCAGTACTTC.

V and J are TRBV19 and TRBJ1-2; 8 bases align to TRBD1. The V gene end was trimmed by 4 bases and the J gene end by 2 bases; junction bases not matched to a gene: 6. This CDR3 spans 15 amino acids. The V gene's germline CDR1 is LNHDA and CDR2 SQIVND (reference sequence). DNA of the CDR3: TGTGCCAGTAGTACTAGGGACAGGACCAACTATGGCTACACCTTC. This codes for CASSTRDRTNYGYTF.

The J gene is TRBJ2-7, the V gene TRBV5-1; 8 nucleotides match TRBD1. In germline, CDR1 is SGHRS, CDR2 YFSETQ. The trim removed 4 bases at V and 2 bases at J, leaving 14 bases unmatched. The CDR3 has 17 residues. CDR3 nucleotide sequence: TGCGCCAGCAGCCGGGGTATCCAGGACAGGGCCCCCTACGAGCAGTACTTC. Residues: CASSRGIQDRAPYEQYF.

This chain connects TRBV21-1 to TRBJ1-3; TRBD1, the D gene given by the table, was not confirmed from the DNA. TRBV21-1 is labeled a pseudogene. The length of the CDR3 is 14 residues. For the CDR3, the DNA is TGTGCCAGCAGCAAAGGGACAGGGAGAAACACCATATATTTT. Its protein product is CASSKGTGRNTIYF.

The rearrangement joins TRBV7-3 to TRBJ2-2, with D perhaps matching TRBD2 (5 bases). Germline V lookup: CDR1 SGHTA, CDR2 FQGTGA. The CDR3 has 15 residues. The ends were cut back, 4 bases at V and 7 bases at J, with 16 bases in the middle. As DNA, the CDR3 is TGTGCCAGCAGCTCCTACAGCTACCGGGGCGGGGAGCTGTTTTTT. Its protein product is CASSSYSYRGGELFF.

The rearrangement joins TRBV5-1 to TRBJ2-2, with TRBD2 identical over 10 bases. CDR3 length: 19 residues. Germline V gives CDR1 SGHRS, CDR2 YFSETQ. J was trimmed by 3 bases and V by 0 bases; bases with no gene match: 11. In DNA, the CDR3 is TGCGCCAGCAGCTTGGACCGCAGCGGGGGGGCCCCGGACACCGGGGAGCTGTTTTTT. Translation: CASSLDRSGGAPDTGELFF.